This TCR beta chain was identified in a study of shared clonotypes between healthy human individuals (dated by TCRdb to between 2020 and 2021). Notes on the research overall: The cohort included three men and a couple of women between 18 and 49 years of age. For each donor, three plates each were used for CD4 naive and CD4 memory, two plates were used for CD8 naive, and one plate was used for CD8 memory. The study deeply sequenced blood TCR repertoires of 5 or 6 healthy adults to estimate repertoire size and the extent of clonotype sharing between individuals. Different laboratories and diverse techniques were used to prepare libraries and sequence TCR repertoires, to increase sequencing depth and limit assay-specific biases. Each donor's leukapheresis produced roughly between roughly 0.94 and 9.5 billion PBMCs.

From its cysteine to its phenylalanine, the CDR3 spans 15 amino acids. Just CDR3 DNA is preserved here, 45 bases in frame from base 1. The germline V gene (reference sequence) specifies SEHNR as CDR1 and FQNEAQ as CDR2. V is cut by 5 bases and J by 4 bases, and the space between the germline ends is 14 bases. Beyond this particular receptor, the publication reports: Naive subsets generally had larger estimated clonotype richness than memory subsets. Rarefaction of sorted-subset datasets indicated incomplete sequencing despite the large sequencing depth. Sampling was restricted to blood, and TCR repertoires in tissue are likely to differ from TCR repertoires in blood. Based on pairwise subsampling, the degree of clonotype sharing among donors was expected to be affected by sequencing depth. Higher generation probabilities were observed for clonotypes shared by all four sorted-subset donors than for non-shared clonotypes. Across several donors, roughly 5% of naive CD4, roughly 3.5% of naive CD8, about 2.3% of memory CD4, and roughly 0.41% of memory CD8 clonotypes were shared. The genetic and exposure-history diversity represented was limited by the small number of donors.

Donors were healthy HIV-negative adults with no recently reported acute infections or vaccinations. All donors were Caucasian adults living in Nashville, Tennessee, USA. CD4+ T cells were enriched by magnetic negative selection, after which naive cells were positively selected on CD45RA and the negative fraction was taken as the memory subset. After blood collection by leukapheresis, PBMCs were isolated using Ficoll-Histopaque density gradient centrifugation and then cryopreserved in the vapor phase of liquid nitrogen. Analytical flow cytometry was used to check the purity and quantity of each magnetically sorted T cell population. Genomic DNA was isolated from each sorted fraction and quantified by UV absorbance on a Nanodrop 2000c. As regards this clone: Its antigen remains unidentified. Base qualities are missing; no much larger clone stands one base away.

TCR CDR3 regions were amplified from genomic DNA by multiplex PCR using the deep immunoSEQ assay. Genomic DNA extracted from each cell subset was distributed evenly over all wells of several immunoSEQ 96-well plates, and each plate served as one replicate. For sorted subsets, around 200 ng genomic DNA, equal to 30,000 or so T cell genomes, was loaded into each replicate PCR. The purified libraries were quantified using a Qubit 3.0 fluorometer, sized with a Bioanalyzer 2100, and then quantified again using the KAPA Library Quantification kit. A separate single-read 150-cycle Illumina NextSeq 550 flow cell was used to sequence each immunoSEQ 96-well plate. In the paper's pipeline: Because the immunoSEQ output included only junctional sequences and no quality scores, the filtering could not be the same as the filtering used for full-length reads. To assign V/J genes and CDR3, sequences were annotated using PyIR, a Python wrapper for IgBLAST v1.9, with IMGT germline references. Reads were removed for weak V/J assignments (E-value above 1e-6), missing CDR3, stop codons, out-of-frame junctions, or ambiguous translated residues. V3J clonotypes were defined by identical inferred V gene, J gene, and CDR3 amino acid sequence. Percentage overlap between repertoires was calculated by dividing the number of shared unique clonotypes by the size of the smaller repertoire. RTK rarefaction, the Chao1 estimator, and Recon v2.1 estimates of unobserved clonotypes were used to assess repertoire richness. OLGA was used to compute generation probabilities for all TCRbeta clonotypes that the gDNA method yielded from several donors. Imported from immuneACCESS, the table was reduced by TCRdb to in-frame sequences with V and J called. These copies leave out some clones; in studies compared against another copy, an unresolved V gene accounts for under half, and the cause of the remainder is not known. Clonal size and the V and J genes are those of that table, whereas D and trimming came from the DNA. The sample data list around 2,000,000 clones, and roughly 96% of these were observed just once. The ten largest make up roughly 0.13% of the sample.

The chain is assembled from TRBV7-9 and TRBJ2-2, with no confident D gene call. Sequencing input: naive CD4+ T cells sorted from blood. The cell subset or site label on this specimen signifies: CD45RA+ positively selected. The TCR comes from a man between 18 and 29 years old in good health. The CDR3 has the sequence CASSMLLGFTGELFF. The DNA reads TGTGCCAGCAGCATGTTACTGGGGTTCACCGGGGAGCTGTTTTTT.